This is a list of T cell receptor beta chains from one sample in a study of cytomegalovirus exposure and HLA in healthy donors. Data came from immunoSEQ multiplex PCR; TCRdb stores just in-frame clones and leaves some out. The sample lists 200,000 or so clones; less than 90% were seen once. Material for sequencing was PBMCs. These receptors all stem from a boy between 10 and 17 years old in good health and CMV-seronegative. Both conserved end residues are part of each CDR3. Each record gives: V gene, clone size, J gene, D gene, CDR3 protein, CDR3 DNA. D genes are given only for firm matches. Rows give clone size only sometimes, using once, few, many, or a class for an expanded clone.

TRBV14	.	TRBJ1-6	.	CASSPGGNSPLHF	TGTGCCAGCAGCCCGGGAGGTAATTCACCCCTCCACTTT
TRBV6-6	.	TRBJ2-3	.	CASTPAGLLTDTQYF	TGTGCCAGCACCCCCGCGGGACTCCTCACAGATACGCAGTATTTT
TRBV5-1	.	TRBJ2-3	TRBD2	CASSLGAGDGIRTDTQYF	TGCGCCAGCAGCTTGGGAGCGGGAGACGGGATAAGGACAGATACGCAGTATTTT
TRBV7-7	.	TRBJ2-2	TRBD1	CASSLGFVTGQGTGELFF	TGTGCTAGCAGCCTTGGTTTCGTGACAGGGCAAGGCACCGGGGAGCTGTTTTTT
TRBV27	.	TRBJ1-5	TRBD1	CASSFGQGVGQPQHF	TGTGCCAGCAGTTTCGGACAGGGGGTAGGTCAGCCCCAGCATTTT
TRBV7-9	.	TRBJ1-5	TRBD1	CASSLTGGNQPQHF	TGTGCCAGCAGCTTAACAGGGGGCAATCAGCCCCAGCATTTT
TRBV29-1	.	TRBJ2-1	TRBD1	CSGARDRVHNEQFF	TGCAGCGGGGCCCGGGACAGGGTCCACAATGAGCAGTTCTTC
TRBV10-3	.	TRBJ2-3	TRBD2	CASSGRGTDTQYF	TGTGCCAGTTCCGGGCGGGGGACAGATACGCAGTATTTT
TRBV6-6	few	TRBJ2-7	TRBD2	CASSHGLAGNIYEQYF	TGTGCCAGCAGCCACGGGCTAGCGGGCAACATTTACGAGCAGTACTTC
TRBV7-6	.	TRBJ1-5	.	CASSLYADQPQHF	TGTGCCAGCAGCTTATACGCAGATCAGCCCCAGCATTTT
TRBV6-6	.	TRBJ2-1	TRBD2	CASSPRLAGGPNEQFF	TGTGCCAGCAGTCCCAGACTAGCGGGAGGGCCTAATGAGCAGTTCTTC
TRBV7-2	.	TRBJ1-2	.	CASSLTGYGYTF	TGTGCCAGCAGCTTAACGGGCTATGGCTACACCTTC
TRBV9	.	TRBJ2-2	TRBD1	CASSVVPWGRTGGAGELFF	TGTGCCAGCAGCGTAGTTCCATGGGGACGGACAGGGGGCGCCGGGGAGCTGTTTTTT
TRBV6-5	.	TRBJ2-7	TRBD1	CASRRDREDSYEQYF	TGTGCCAGCAGACGGGACAGGGAGGACTCCTACGAGCAGTACTTC
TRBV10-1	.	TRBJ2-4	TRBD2	CASWVGGRTGANIQYF	TGCGCCAGCTGGGTGGGCGGGAGAACCGGTGCGAACATTCAGTACTTC
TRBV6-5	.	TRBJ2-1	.	CASTRGNEQFF	TGTGCCAGCACGCGGGGCAATGAGCAGTTCTTC
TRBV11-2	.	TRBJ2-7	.	CASSSERTDNYEQYF	TGTGCCAGCAGCTCGGAGAGGACAGATAACTACGAGCAGTACTTC
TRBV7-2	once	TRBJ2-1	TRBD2	CASSSVRGGIYNEQFF	TGTGCCAGCAGCTCCGTCCGGGGGGGAATCTACAATGAGCAGTTCTTC
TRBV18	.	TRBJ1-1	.	CASSPSRDTEAFF	TGTGCCAGCTCACCTTCCAGGGACACTGAAGCTTTCTTT
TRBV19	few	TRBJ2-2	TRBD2	CASSPQRGAGELFF	TGTGCCAGTAGTCCCCAGCGGGGGGCCGGGGAGCTGTTTTTT
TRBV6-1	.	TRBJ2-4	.	CASSERGQTKNIQYF	TGTGCCAGCAGTGAGAGAGGACAGACCAAAAACATTCAGTACTTC
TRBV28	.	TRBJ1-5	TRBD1	CASSYLTDRGKQPQHF	TGTGCCAGCAGTTACTTGACTGACAGGGGCAAGCAGCCCCAGCATTTT
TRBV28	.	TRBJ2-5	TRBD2	CASRDGLAEGETQYF	TGTGCCAGCAGGGATGGACTAGCGGAGGGGGAGACCCAGTACTTC
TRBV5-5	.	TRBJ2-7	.	CASSLEVGSSYEQYF	TGTGCCAGCAGCTTGGAGGTGGGGAGCTCCTACGAGCAGTACTTC
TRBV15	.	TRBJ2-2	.	CATSRGTTGMNTGELFF	TGTGCCACCAGCAGAGGTACAACGGGGATGAACACCGGGGAGCTGTTTTTT
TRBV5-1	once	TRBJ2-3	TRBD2	CASSFGGRAADTQYF	TGCGCCAGCAGCTTCGGCGGGAGGGCCGCAGATACGCAGTATTTT
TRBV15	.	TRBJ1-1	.	CATSRDDVREAFF	TGTGCCACCAGCAGAGATGATGTACGGGAGGCTTTCTTT